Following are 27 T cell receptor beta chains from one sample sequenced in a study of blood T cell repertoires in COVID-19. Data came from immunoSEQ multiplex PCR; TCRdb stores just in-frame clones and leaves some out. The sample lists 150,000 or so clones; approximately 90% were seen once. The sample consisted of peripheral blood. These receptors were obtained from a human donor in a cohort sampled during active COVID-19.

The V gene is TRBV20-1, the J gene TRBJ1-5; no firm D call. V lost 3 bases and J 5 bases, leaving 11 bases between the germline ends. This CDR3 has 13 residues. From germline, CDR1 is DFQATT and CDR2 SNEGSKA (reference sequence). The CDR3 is CSASQSGDQPQHF. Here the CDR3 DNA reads TGCAGTGCTAGTCAGTCGGGAGATCAGCCCCAGCATTTT.

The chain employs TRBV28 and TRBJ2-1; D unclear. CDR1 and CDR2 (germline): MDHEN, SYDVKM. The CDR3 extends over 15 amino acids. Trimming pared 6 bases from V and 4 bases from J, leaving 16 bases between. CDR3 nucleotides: TGTGCCAGCAGCTTCCTCTCTTCCCGGTACAATGAGCAGTTCTTC. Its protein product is CASSFLSSRYNEQFF.

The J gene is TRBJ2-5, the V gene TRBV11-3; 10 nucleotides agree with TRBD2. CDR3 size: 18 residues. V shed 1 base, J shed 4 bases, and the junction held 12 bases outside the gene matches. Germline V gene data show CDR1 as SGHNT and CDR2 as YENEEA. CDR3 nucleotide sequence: TGTGCCAGCAGCTTAGGGGGATTGTCTAGCGGGAGAGGAGAGACCCAGTACTTC. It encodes CASSLGGLSSGRGETQYF.

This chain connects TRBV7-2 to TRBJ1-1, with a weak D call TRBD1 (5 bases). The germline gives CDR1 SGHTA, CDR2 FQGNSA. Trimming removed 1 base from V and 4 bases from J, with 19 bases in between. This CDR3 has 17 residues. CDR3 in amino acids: CASSLDGREGAGTEAFF. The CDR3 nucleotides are TGTGCCAGCAGCTTAGACGGGAGAGAAGGGGCGGGCACTGAAGCTTTCTTT.

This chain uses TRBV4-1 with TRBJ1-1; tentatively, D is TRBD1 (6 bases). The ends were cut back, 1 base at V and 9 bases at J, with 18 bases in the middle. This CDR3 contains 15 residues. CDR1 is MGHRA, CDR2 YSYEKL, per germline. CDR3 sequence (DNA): TGCGCCAGCAGCCAAGTGGTGGGGGCCCAGAGGAAAGCTTTCTTT. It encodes CASSQVVGAQRKAFF.

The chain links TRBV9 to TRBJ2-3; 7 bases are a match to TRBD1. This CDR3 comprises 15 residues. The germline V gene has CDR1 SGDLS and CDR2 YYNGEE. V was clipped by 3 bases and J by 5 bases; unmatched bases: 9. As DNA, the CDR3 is TGTGCCAGCAGCGCCCCCCGACAGGGTGTAGATACGCAGTATTTT. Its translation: CASSAPRQGVDTQYF.

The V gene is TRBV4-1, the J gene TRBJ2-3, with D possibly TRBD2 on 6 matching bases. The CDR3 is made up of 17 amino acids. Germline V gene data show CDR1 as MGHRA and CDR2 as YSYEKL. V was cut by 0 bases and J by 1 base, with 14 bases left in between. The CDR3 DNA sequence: TGCGCCAGCAGCCAAGAGATGGCGGGACCGCGCACAGATACGCAGTATTTT. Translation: CASSQEMAGPRTDTQYF.

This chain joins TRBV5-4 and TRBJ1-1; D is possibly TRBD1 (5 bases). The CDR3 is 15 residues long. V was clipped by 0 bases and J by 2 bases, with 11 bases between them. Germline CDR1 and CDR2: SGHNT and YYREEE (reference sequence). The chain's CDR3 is CASSLGREGNTEAFF. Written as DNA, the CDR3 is TGTGCCAGCAGCTTGGGCAGGGAAGGTAACACTGAAGCTTTCTTT.

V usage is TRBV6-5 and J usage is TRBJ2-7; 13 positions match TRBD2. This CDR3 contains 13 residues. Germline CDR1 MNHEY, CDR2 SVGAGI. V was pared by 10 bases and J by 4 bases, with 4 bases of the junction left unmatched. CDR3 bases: TGTGCCACCAGGACTAGCGGGAGTTACGAGCAGTACTTC. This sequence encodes CATRTSGSYEQYF.

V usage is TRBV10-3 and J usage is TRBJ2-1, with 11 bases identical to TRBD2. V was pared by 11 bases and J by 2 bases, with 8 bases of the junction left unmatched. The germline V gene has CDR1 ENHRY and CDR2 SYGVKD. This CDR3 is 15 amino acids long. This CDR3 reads CASTSGRNPYNEQFF. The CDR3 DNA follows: TGTGCCTCCACTAGCGGGAGAAATCCCTACAATGAGCAGTTCTTC.

CDR3 sequence: CASSPADSYTEAFF. As DNA, the CDR3 is TGTGCCAGCTCGCCCGCCGACAGTTACACTGAAGCTTTCTTT. This sequence joins TRBV18 and TRBJ1-1; D perhaps matches TRBD1 (5 bases). Trimming stripped 6 bases from V and 3 bases from J, with 14 bases between. From germline, CDR1 is KGHSH and CDR2 LQKENI. The CDR3 is 14 amino acids.

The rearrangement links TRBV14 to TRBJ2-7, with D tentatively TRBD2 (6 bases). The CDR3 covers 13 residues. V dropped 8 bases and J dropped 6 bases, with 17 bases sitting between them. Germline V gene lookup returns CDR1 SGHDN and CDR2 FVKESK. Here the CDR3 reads CASGTVGLSEQYF. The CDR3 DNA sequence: TGTGCCAGCGGGACTGTTGGTCTTAGCGAGCAGTACTTC.

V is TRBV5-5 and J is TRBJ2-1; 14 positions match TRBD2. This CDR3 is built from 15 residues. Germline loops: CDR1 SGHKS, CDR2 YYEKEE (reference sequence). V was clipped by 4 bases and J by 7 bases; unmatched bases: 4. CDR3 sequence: CASSKGLAGVNEQFF. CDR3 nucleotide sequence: TGTGCCAGCAGCAAGGGACTAGCGGGAGTAAATGAGCAGTTCTTC.

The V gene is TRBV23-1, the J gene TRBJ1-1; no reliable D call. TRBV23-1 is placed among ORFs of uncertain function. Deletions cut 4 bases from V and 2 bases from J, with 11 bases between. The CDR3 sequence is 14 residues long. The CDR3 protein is CASSRRPGNTEAFF. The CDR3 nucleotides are TGCGCCAGCAGTCGACGGCCGGGAAACACTGAAGCTTTCTTT.

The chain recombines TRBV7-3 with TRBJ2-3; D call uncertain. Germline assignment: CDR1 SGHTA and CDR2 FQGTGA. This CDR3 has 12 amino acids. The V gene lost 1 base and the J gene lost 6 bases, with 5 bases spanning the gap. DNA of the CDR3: TGTGCCAGCAGCTTAAGTCCGGATACGCAGTATTTT. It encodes CASSLSPDTQYF.

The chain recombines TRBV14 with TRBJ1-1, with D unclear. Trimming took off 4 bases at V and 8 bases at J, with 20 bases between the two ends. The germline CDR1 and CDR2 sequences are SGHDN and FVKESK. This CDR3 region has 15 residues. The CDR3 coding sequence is TGTGCCAGCAGCCGCCGCGGGGAGGGAAACGGGGAAGCTTTCTTT. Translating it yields CASSRRGEGNGEAFF.

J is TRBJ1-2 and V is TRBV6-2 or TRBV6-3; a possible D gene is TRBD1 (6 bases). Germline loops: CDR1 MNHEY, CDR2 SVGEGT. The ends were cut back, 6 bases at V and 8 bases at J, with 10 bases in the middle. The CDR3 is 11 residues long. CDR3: CASSSGVGYTF. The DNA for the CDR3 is TGTGCCAGCAGCTCAGGGGTCGGCTACACCTTC.

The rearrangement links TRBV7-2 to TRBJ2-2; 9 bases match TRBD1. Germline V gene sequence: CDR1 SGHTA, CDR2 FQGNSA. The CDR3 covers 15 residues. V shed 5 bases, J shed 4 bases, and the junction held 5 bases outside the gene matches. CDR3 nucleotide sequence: TGTGCCAGCAGCAAACAGGGGGCGGGCACCGGGGAGCTGTTTTTT. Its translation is CASSKQGAGTGELFF.

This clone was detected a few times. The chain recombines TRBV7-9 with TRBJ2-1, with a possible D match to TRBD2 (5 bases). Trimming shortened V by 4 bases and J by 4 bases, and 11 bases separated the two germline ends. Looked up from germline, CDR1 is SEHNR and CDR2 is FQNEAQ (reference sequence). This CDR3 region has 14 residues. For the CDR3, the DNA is TGTGCCAGCAGCTCCCGGACTGTTTACAATGAGCAGTTCTTC. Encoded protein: CASSSRTVYNEQFF.

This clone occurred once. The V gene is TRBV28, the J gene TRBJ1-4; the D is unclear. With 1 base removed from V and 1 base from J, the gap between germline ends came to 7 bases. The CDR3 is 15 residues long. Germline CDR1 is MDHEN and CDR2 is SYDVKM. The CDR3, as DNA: TGTGCCAGCAGTTTATCCGGGGTAACTAATGAAAAACTGTTTTTT. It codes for CASSLSGVTNEKLFF.

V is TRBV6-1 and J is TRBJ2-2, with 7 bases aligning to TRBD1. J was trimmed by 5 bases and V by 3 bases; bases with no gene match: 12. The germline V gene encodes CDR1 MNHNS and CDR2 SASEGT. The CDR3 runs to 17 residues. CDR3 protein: CASSEGPPGRGTGELFF. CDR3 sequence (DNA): TGTGCCAGCAGTGAGGGACCTCCTGGCAGGGGGACCGGGGAGCTGTTTTTT.

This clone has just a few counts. For the CDR3, the DNA is TGTGCCAGCAGTACAGGGGGTTTGAACACTGAAGCTTTCTTT. Its protein product is CASSTGGLNTEAFF. The V gene is TRBV7-8, the J gene TRBJ1-1; the match to TRBD1 covers 8 bases. The V and J ends lost 6 bases and 0 bases, in that order; junction bases with no gene match: 3. The CDR3 sequence is 14 residues long. Germline V gives CDR1 SGHVS, CDR2 FQNEAQ.

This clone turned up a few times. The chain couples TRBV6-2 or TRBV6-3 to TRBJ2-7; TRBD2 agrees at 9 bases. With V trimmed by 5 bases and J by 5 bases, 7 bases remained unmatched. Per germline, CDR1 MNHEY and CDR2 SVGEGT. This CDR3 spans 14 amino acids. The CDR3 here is CASSDHVAGDEQYF. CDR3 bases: TGTGCCAGCAGTGACCATGTAGCGGGAGACGAGCAGTACTTC.

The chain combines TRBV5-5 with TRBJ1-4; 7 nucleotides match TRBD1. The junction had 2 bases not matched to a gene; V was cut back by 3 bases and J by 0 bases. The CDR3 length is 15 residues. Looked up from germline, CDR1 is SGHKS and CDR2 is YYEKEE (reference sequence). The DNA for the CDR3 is TGTGCCAGCAGCTCCACAGGGGCAACTAATGAAAAACTGTTTTTT. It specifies CASSSTGATNEKLFF. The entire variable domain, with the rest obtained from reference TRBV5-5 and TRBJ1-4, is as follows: DAGVTQSPTHLIKTRGQQVTLRCSPISGHKSVSWYQQVLGQGPQFIFQYYEKEERGRGNFPDRFSARQFPNYSSELNVNALLLGDSALYLCASSSTGATNEKLFFGSGTQLSVL.

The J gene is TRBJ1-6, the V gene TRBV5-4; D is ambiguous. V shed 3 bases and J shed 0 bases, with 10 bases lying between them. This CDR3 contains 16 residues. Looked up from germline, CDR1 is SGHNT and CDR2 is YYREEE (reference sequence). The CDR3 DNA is TGTGCCAGCAGCTCCGACTCGAGCTCCTATAATTCACCCCTCCACTTT. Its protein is CASSSDSSSYNSPLHF.

CDR3 amino acids: CASSVYRGVAGSPLHF. In nucleotides, the CDR3 is TGTGCCAGCAGCGTCTACCGTGGGGTGGCGGGATCACCCCTCCACTTT. This chain uses TRBV7-9 with TRBJ1-6; no clear D gene. The CDR3 is 16 residues long. CDR1 SEHNR and CDR2 FQNEAQ come from the germline V gene (reference sequence). V was clipped by 5 bases and J by 10 bases, with 21 bases between them.

The CDR3 region has the DNA TGTGCCAGCACCCCAAACGGGATTGGCGAGCAGTACTTC. Its protein is CASTPNGIGEQYF. The chain recombines TRBV6-5 with TRBJ2-7; maybe TRBD2 (5 bases). Germline V gene lookup returns CDR1 MNHEY and CDR2 SVGAGI. The V end lost 7 bases, the J end lost 6 bases, and 16 bases lay between the germline ends. This CDR3 has 13 amino acids.